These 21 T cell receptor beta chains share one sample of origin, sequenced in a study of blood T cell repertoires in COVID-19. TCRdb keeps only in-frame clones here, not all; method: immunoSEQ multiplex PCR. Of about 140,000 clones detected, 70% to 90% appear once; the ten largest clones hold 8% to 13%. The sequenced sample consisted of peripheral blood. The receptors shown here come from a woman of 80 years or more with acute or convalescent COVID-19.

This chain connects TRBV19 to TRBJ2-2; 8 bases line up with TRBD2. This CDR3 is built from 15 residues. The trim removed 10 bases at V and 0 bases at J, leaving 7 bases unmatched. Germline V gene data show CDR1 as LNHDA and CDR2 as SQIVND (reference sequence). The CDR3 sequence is CATERGGPNTGELFF. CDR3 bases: TGTGCCACCGAGCGCGGGGGGCCGAACACCGGGGAGCTGTTTTTT.

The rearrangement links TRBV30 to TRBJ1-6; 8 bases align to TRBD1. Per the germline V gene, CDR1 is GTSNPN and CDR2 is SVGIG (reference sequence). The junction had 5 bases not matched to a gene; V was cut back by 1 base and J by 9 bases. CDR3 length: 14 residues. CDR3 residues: CAWSADRESSPLHF. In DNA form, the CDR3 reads TGTGCCTGGAGTGCGGACAGGGAAAGTTCACCCCTCCACTTT.

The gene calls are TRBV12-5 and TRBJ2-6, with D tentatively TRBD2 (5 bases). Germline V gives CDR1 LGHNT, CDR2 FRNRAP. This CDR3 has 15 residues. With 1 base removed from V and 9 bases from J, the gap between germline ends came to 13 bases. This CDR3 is CASGLDGVVRNVLTF. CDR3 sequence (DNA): TGTGCTAGTGGTTTGGACGGGGTGGTGCGCAACGTCCTGACTTTC. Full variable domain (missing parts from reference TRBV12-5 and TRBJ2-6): DARVTQTPRHKVTEMGQEVTMRCQPILGHNTVFWYRQTMMQGLELLAYFRNRAPLDDSGMPKDRFSAEMPDATLATLKIQPSEPRDSAVYFCASGLDGVVRNVLTFGAGSRLTVL.

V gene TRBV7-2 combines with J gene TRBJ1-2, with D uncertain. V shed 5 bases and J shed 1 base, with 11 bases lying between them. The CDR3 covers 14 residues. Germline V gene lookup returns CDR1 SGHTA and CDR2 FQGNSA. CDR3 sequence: CASSPGRGNYGYTF. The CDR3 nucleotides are TGTGCCAGCAGCCCCGGGCGGGGTAACTATGGCTACACCTTC.

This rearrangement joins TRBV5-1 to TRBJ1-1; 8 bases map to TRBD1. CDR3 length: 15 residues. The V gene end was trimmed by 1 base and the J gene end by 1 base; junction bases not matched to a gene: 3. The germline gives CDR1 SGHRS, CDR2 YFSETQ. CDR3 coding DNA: TGCGCCAGCAGCTTGACACAGGGGGGGAACACTGAAGCTTTCTTT. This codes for CASSLTQGGNTEAFF.

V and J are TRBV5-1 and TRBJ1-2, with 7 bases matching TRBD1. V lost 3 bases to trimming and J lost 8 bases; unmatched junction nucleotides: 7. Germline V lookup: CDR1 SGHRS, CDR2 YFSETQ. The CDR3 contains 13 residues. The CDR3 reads CASSSGTVFGYTF. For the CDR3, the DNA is TGCGCCAGCAGCTCCGGGACAGTTTTCGGCTACACCTTC. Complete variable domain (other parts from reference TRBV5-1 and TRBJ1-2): KAGVTQTPRYLIKTRGQQVTLSCSPISGHRSVSWYQQTPGQGLQFLFEYFSETQRNKGNFPGRFSGRQFSNSRSEMNVSTLELGDSALYLCASSSGTVFGYTFGSGTRLTVV.

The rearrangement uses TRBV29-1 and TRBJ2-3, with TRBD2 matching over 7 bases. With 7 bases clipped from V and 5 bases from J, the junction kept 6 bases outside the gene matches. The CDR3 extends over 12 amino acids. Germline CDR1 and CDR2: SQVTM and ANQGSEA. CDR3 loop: CSANRGEDTQYF. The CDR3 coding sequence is TGCAGCGCCAACCGGGGGGAAGATACGCAGTATTTT.

In nucleotides, the CDR3 is TGTGCCAGCAGCTTACTTGGGAGAGACTATGGCTACACCTTC. It encodes CASSLLGRDYGYTF. This chain links TRBV7-9 with TRBJ1-2, with D unclear. V was clipped by 2 bases and J by 3 bases, with 10 bases between them. The CDR3 length is 14 residues. Germline values: CDR1 SEHNR, CDR2 FQNEAQ (reference sequence). The full variable domain, its missing parts supplied by reference TRBV7-9 and TRBJ1-2, is DTGVSQNPRHKITKRGQNVTFRCDPISEHNRLYWYRQTLGQGPEFLTYFQNEAQLEKSRLLSDRFSAERPKGSFSTLEIQRTEQGDSAMYLCASSLLGRDYGYTFGSGTRLTVV.

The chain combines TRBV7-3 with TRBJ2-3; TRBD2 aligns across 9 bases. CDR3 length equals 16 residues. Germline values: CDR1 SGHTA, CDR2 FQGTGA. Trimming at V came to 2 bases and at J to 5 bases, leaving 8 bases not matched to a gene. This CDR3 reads CASSLRPSSGGDTQYF. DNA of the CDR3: TGTGCCAGCAGCTTACGTCCGAGTAGCGGGGGAGATACGCAGTATTTT.

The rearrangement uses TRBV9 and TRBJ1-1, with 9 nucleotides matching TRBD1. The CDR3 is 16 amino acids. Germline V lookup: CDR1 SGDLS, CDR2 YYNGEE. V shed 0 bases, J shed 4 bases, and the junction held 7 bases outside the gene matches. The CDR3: CASSVAPQGAGTEAFF. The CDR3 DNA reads TGTGCCAGCAGCGTAGCCCCACAGGGGGCAGGCACTGAAGCTTTCTTT.

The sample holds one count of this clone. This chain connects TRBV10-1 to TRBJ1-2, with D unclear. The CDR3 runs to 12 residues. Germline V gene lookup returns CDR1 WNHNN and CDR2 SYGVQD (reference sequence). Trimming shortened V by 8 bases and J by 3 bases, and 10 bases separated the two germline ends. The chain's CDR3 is CASGDTDYGYTF. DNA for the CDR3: TGCGCCAGCGGCGATACAGACTATGGCTACACCTTC.

The CDR3 DNA sequence: TGTGCCATCATCGACAGAGCTAACTATGGCTACACCTTC. Protein product: CAIIDRANYGYTF. The chain has TRBV6-5 and TRBJ1-2; the D gene is possibly TRBD1 (5 bases). Trimming stripped 10 bases from V and 0 bases from J, with 12 bases between. This CDR3 comprises 13 residues. Germline CDR1 and CDR2: MNHEY and SVGAGI.

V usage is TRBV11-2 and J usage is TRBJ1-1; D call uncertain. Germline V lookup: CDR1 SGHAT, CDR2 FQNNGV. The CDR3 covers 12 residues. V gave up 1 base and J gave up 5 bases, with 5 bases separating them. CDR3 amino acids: CASSLVRTEAFF. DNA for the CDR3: TGTGCCAGCAGCTTAGTACGGACTGAAGCTTTCTTT.

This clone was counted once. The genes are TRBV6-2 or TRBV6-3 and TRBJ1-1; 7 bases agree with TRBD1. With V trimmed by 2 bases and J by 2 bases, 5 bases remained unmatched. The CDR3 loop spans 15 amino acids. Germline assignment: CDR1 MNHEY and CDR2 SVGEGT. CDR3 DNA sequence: TGTGCCAGCAGTTACGGACAGGCCCATAACACTGAAGCTTTCTTT. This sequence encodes CASSYGQAHNTEAFF.

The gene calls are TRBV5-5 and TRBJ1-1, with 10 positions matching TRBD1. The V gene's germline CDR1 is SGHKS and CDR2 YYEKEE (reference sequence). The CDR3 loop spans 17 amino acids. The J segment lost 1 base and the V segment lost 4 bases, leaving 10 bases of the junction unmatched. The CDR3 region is CASSPTGTGVWNTEAFF. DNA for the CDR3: TGTGCCAGCAGCCCGACCGGGACAGGGGTTTGGAACACTGAAGCTTTCTTT.

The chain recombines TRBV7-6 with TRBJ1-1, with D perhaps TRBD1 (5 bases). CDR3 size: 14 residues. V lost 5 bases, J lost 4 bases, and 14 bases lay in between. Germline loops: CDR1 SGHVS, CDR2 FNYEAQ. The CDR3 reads CASSQGREVTEAFF. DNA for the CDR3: TGTGCCAGCAGCCAGGGAAGGGAGGTCACTGAAGCTTTCTTT.

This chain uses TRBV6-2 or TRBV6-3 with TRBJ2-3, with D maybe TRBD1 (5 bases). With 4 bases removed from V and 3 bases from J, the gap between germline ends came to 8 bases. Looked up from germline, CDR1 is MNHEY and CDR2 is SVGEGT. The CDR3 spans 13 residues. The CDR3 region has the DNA TGTGCCAGCAGTTGGCAGGGAACAGATACGCAGTATTTT. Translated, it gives CASSWQGTDTQYF.

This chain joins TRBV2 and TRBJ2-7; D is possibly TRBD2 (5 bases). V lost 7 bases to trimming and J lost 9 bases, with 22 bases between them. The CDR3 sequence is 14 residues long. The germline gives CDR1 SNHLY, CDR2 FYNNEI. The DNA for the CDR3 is TGTGCCAGCATAGTGAGCGCGGCGGCGGGCTCGCAGTACTTC. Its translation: CASIVSAAAGSQYF.

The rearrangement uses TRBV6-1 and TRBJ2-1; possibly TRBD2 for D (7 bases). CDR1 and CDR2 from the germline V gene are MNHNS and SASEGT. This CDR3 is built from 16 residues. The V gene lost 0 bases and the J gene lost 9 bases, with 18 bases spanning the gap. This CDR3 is CASSEAWGGARFEQFF. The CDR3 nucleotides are TGTGCCAGCAGTGAAGCCTGGGGGGGGGCCCGTTTTGAGCAGTTCTTC.

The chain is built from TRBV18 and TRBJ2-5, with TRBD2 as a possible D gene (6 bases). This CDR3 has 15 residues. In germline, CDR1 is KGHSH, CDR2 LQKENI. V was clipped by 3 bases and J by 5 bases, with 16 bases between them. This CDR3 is CASSPPTGVGETQYF. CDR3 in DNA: TGTGCCAGCTCACCCCCAACGGGGGTCGGGGAGACCCAGTACTTC.

The CDR3 reads CASSVQGATEQYF. The CDR3 DNA reads TGCGCCAGCAGTGTGCAGGGGGCAACCGAGCAGTACTTC. V is TRBV10-2 and J is TRBJ2-7; TRBD1 agrees at 8 bases. CDR1 is WSHSY and CDR2 is SAAADI in the germline V gene. This CDR3 has 13 residues. The ends lost 4 bases at V and 6 bases at J; junction bases unmatched: 5.